Shown below are 30 T cell receptor beta chains from a single sample sequenced in a study of T cells in Graves' hyperthyroidism and ophthalmopathy. Researchers took RNA transcripts and amplified the TCR beta CDR3 regions from them. A first-round RT-PCR of the TCR CDR3 used the HTBI primer set. TCRdb re-analysed the multiplex PCR reads in MiXCR, keeping a single row per CDR3 protein. This sample yields about 840,000 distinct CDR3 sequences, of which 38% are seen a single time; approximately 8.7% belongs to the top ten. Sequenced input: blood. The receptors come from a man between 18 and 35 years old with Graves' hyperthyroidism.

There are many counts of this clonotype. V usage is TRBV7-3 and J usage is TRBJ2-2; D perhaps matches TRBD1 (6 bases). V was pared by 4 bases and J by 4 bases, with 7 bases between. CDR3 length equals 13 residues. Per germline, CDR1 SGHTA and CDR2 FQGTGA. CDR3 nucleotides: TGTGCCAGCAGCTCGGACAGCACCGGGGAGCTGTTTTTT. Its protein product is CASSSDSTGELFF. Combining the CDR3 with reference TRBV7-3 and TRBJ2-2 gives the whole variable domain GAGVSQTPSNKVTEKGKYVELRCDPISGHTALYWYRQSLGQGPEFLIYFQGTGAADDSGLPNDRFFAVRPEGSVSTLKIQRTERGDSAVYLCASSSDSTGELFFGEGSRLTVL.

V and J are TRBV7-9 and TRBJ1-4; D is unresolved. The CDR3 covers 17 residues. Trimming stripped 1 base from V and 8 bases from J, with 20 bases between. Germline V gene lookup returns CDR1 SEHNR and CDR2 FQNEAQ (reference sequence). DNA for the CDR3: TGTGCCAGCAGCTTAGAGCGGGAGGGAGGCCCTCGGGAAAAACTGTTTTTT. It specifies CASSLEREGGPREKLFF.

Details on this clonotype: A much bigger clone sits one base away, suggesting this may be a read error. V and J are TRBV15 and TRBJ1-4; the match to TRBD1 covers 7 bases. Germline V lookup: CDR1 LNHNV, CDR2 YYDKDF (reference sequence). The CDR3 runs to 18 residues. The CDR3 DNA follows: TGTGTCACCAGCAGTTCCCTCCCCGGGGACAGCGGAGGTGAAAAACTGTTTTTT. It yields the protein CVTSSSLPGDSGGEKLFF. The full variable domain, in which reference TRBV15 and TRBJ1-4 provide the parts outside the CDR3, is DAMVIQNPRYQVTQFGKPVTLSCSQTLNHNVMYWYQQKSSQAPKLLFHYYDKDFNNEADTPDNFQSRRPNTSFCFLDIRSPGLGDTAMYLCVTSSSLPGDSGGEKLFFGSGTQLSVL.

The V call is TRBV10-3, the J call TRBJ1-1, with 9 bases lining up with TRBD1. Germline CDR1 ENHRY, CDR2 SYGVKD. There are 14 residues in the CDR3. The CDR3, as DNA: TGTACCAGCAGTTACAGGGGGCTGAACACTGAAGCTTTCTTT. It codes for CTSSYRGLNTEAFF.

This clonotype was seen repeatedly, ten times or more. The CDR3: CASSIVLGAQHF. CDR3 bases: TGTGCCAGTAGTATTGTGTTGGGGGCCCAGCATTTT. The V call is TRBV19, the J call TRBJ1-5; D possibly corresponds to TRBD1 (5 bases). Germline V gives CDR1 LNHDA, CDR2 SQIVND (reference sequence). Between the trimmed V and J ends, which lost 3 bases and 11 bases, there was a span of 11 bases. The CDR3 is 12 amino acids.

The rearrangement uses TRBV25-1 and TRBJ2-7; 8 bases match TRBD1. J lost 2 bases, V lost 6 bases, and 12 bases had no gene match. Germline V gene data show CDR1 as MGHDK and CDR2 as SYGVNS. CDR3 length: 16 amino acids. CDR3 loop: CASSHPRTGRPYEQYF. The CDR3 DNA reads as TGTGCCAGCAGCCACCCACGGACAGGGCGACCCTACGAGCAGTACTTC.

The rearrangement links TRBV7-3 to TRBJ2-7; 8 nucleotides line up with TRBD1. Germline V gene sequence: CDR1 SGHTA, CDR2 FQGTGA. The CDR3 is made up of 14 amino acids. After removal of 6 bases from V and 8 bases from J, the junction contained 12 bases not matched to a gene. DNA for the CDR3: TGTGCCAGCAGTGGGGGGACAGGAGGTGTCAAGCAGTACTTC. Protein sequence: CASSGGTGGVKQYF.

On this clonotype itself: A much larger clone lies one base from this, so it may be a read error. The genes are TRBV20-1 and TRBJ1-1, with a tentative D call TRBD1 (5 bases). This CDR3 contains 13 residues. Germline CDR1 DFQATT, CDR2 SNEGSKA (reference sequence). Trimming left V 1 base short and J 4 bases short, with 10 bases between. The CDR3 nucleotides read TGCAGTGCTAGAGGCAGGGCTGCCACTGAAGCTTTCTTT. This codes for CSARGRAATEAFF.

This clonotype occurred many times. This chain links TRBV15 with TRBJ1-1, with D unclear. The length of the CDR3 is 13 residues. Germline V CDR1 and CDR2: LNHNV, YYDKDF (reference sequence). V was cut by 1 base and J by 3 bases, with 6 bases left in between. The CDR3 sequence: CATSRVGDTEAFF. The CDR3 coding sequence is TGTGCCACCAGCAGAGTAGGAGACACTGAAGCTTTCTTT. Full variable domain (outside the CDR3, taken from reference TRBV15 and TRBJ1-1): DAMVIQNPRYQVTQFGKPVTLSCSQTLNHNVMYWYQQKSSQAPKLLFHYYDKDFNNEADTPDNFQSRRPNTSFCFLDIRSPGLGDTAMYLCATSRVGDTEAFFGQGTRLTVV.

The J gene is TRBJ2-3, the V gene TRBV15; 8 nucleotides align to TRBD2. The V gene's germline CDR1 is LNHNV and CDR2 YYDKDF (reference sequence). The length of the CDR3 is 15 residues. The J segment lost 5 bases and the V segment lost 2 bases, leaving 6 bases of the junction unmatched. CDR3 nucleotides: TGTGCCACCAGCAGAACAGCGGGAGAAGTAGATACGCAGTATTTT. Translating it yields CATSRTAGEVDTQYF.

J is TRBJ2-7 and V is TRBV7-2; D is uncertain. The germline gives CDR1 SGHTA, CDR2 FQGNSA. There are 15 residues in the CDR3. Trimming cost V 3 bases and J 0 bases, with 12 bases left between them. The CDR3 DNA is TGTGCCAGCAGCTTGGATGCGTTAGACTCCTACGAGCAGTACTTC. Amino acid sequence: CASSLDALDSYEQYF. The entire variable domain, with the rest obtained from reference TRBV7-2 and TRBJ2-7, is as follows: GAGVSQSPSNKVTEKGKDVELRCDPISGHTALYWYRQSLGQGLEFLIYFQGNSAPDKSGLPSDRFSAERTGGSVSTLTIQRTQQEDSAVYLCASSLDALDSYEQYFGPGTRLTVT.

The rearrangement links TRBV15 to TRBJ1-5, with D uncertain. V lost 3 bases and J 1 base, leaving 10 bases between the germline ends. CDR3 length: 15 residues. Germline-derived CDR1 and CDR2 are LNHNV and YYDKDF (reference sequence). The CDR3: CATSSQVGSNQPQHF. The CDR3 DNA follows: TGTGCCACCAGCAGCCAAGTTGGCAGCAATCAGCCCCAGCATTTT.

The J gene is TRBJ2-2, the V gene TRBV9; a possible D gene is TRBD2 (5 bases). This CDR3 has 15 residues. The V end lost 2 bases, the J end lost 4 bases, and 12 bases lay between the germline ends. Germline V gene sequence: CDR1 SGDLS, CDR2 YYNGEE. The CDR3: CASSVKPGGTGELFF. As DNA, the CDR3 is TGTGCCAGCAGCGTCAAGCCTGGAGGCACCGGGGAGCTGTTTTTT.

This clonotype came up once. Sequence at one end of the junction differs from germline and may be a read error. The V call is TRBV5-4, the J call TRBJ2-5; no firm D call. Germline lookup yields CDR1 SGHNT and CDR2 YYREEE (reference sequence). The CDR3 loop spans 15 amino acids. CDR3 residues: CASSFGAGFQDTQYF. Written as DNA, the CDR3 is TGTGCCAGCAGCTTTGGAGCCGGTTTCCAAGACACCCAGTACTTC.

This clonotype was picked up one time. Germline is not matched at one junction end, which may reflect a read error. The rearrangement links TRBV11-2 to TRBJ2-6; no reliable D call. This CDR3 comprises 18 residues. CDR1 and CDR2 from the germline V gene are SGHAT and FQNNGV. CDR3 protein: CASSYRFQMGSGVNVLTF. In DNA form, the CDR3 reads TGTGCCAGCAGCTACCGGTTTCAAATGGGCTCTGGGGTCAACGTCCTGACTTTC.

This clonotype was seen repeatedly, ten times or more. V is TRBV7-6 and J is TRBJ2-5; 7 nucleotides match TRBD2. Germline V gene lookup returns CDR1 SGHVS and CDR2 FNYEAQ. J gave up 3 bases and V 5 bases, and 12 bases lay outside the gene matches. The CDR3 has 16 amino acids. CDR3 residues: CASSRGTSGAEETQYF. CDR3 sequence (DNA): TGTGCCAGCAGCAGAGGCACCAGCGGGGCTGAAGAGACCCAGTACTTC.

This clonotype appeared many times. The rearrangement joins TRBV14 to TRBJ1-1; D is undetermined. The CDR3 runs to 13 residues. Trimming shortened V by 1 base and J by 3 bases, and 6 bases separated the two germline ends. Germline CDR1 and CDR2: SGHDN and FVKESK. The chain's CDR3 is CASSQVMYTEAFF. The DNA of the CDR3 is TGTGCCAGCAGCCAAGTTATGTACACTGAAGCTTTCTTT.

This chain connects TRBV4-1 to TRBJ1-6, with no clear D. The germline V gene encodes CDR1 MGHRA and CDR2 YSYEKL. V lost 0 bases, J lost 5 bases, and 11 bases lay in between. This CDR3 has 16 residues. CDR3 residues: CASSQDPQADNSPLHF. The CDR3 bases are TGCGCCAGCAGCCAAGATCCGCAGGCTGATAATTCACCCCTCCACTTT.

This clonotype has only a few counts. The rearrangement uses TRBV9 and TRBJ2-2; the match to TRBD1 covers 8 bases. The CDR3 is 14 amino acids. From germline, CDR1 is SGDLS and CDR2 YYNGEE. J was trimmed by 4 bases and V by 7 bases; bases with no gene match: 6. The CDR3 is CASSETGVTGELFF. CDR3 DNA: TGTGCCAGCTCCGAGACAGGGGTCACCGGGGAGCTGTTTTTT.

A note on this clonotype: A read error may be the cause here, since a much bigger clone is one base away. V is TRBV7-2 and J is TRBJ1-1; D not resolved. With 1 base removed from V and 2 bases from J, the gap between germline ends came to 8 bases. CDR1 SGHTA and CDR2 FQGNSA come from the germline V gene. This CDR3 spans 14 amino acids. DNA of the CDR3: TGTGCCAGCAGCTTAGAAAGGATTAACACTGAAGCTTTCTTT. Its protein product is CASSLERINTEAFF.

This clonotype appeared a few times. This chain connects TRBV9 to TRBJ2-7; 9 nucleotides match TRBD1. The CDR3 spans 16 residues. V was clipped by 5 bases and J by 5 bases; unmatched bases: 14. CDR1 is SGDLS, CDR2 YYNGEE, per germline. This CDR3 reads CASSEDYRTGANEQYF. DNA of the CDR3: TGTGCCAGCAGTGAGGACTATAGGACAGGGGCCAACGAGCAGTACTTC.

This sequence joins TRBV11-2 and TRBJ2-5, with unresolved D. CDR1 SGHAT and CDR2 FQNNGV come from the germline V gene. With 7 bases removed from V and 5 bases from J, the gap between germline ends came to 11 bases. The CDR3 runs 12 residues. The CDR3 sequence is CASTRSGETQYF. CDR3 DNA: TGTGCCAGCACCCGTTCTGGGGAGACCCAGTACTTC.

As regards this clonotype: One base away lies a much larger clone, so this may be a sequencing read error. The chain carries TRBV12-3 or TRBV12-4 and TRBJ1-6, with 9 bases matching TRBD1. This CDR3 has 12 residues. J gave up 9 bases and V 10 bases, and 4 bases lay outside the gene matches. As DNA, the CDR3 is TGTGCCACAGGGACAGGGCGTTCACCCCTCCACTTT. As protein: CATGTGRSPLHF.

This clonotype was seen a single time. The chain recombines TRBV3-1 with TRBJ1-2; possibly TRBD1 for D (5 bases). This CDR3 comprises 13 residues. Germline loops: CDR1 LGHDT, CDR2 YNNKEL (reference sequence). Trimming shortened V by 4 bases and J by 12 bases, and 18 bases separated the two germline ends. The CDR3 protein is CASSRGQGPGNTF. The CDR3 nucleotides read TGTGCCAGCAGCCGAGGCCAGGGCCCTGGAAACACCTTC.

The sample holds many counts of this clonotype. This chain connects TRBV20-1 to TRBJ1-5, with D perhaps matching TRBD1 (6 bases). The CDR3 totals 13 residues. Germline assignment: CDR1 DFQATT and CDR2 SNEGSKA (reference sequence). Trimming pared 2 bases from V and 4 bases from J, leaving 9 bases between. The CDR3 protein is CSARLDSNQPQHF. The CDR3 DNA reads TGCAGTGCTAGACTGGACAGTAATCAGCCCCAGCATTTT.

The chain uses TRBV19 and TRBJ1-1; D gene unclear. This CDR3 contains 14 residues. Germline assignment: CDR1 LNHDA and CDR2 SQIVND (reference sequence). Trimming took 7 bases from V and 2 from J, leaving 14 bases between them. CDR3 DNA sequence: TGTGCCAGTAACCTGACACCACTCAACACTGAAGCTTTCTTT. Amino acid sequence: CASNLTPLNTEAFF.

The rearrangement uses TRBV12-3 or TRBV12-4 and TRBJ1-1; D ambiguous. Trimming cost V 6 bases and J 4 bases, with 9 bases left between them. CDR3 size: 12 residues. In DNA form, the CDR3 reads TGTGCCAGCAGAGGGTTTCGCACTGAAGCTTTCTTT. Residues: CASRGFRTEAFF.

Only a few counts were recorded for this clonotype. The chain combines TRBV12-3 or TRBV12-4 with TRBJ1-1; D remains unclear. Trimming removed 4 bases from V and 3 bases from J, with 12 bases in between. This CDR3 region has 14 residues. The CDR3 DNA is TGTGCCAGCAGTTACCTCCGCAGATACACTGAAGCTTTCTTT. It codes for CASSYLRRYTEAFF.

This clonotype was counted at least ten times. The chain combines TRBV2 with TRBJ1-1; D ambiguous. The CDR3 loop spans 14 amino acids. CDR1 and CDR2 (germline): SNHLY, FYNNEI. The V and J ends lost 2 bases and 0 bases respectively, with 7 bases between them. CDR3 nucleotides: TGTGCCAGCAGTGAATTAACGGTGAACACTGAAGCTTTCTTT. Translating it yields CASSELTVNTEAFF.

This sequence joins TRBV19 and TRBJ1-5, with TRBD1 identical over 7 bases. The CDR3 runs 14 residues. Trimming at V came to 4 bases and at J to 4 bases, leaving 4 bases not matched to a gene. Germline CDR1 is LNHDA and CDR2 is SQIVND (reference sequence). The CDR3 here is CASSNRQGNQPQHF. The CDR3 DNA follows: TGTGCCAGTAGTAATCGACAGGGAAATCAGCCCCAGCATTTT.